The clone carrying this TCR beta chain occurred a few times. Germline V gives CDR1 LGHNT, CDR2 FRNRAP. With 1 base removed from V and 7 bases from J, the gap between germline ends came to 14 bases. CDR3 size: 15 residues. The sample belongs to a study of blood T cell repertoires in COVID-19. Study overall: From the United States, Italy and Spain came samples of acute and convalescent COVID-19. PBMCs, B-cell-depleted T cells, or T cells were the source of the cDNA or gDNA that made up the material.

Authors' analysis steps: Cell counts per sample came from amplifying reference gene primers. TCRdb's copy holds only in-frame clones and misses some; the assay was immunoSEQ multiplex PCR. V, J and clone size are taken as reported in that table, and D and trimming were inferred from the DNA itself. The table records about 50,000 clones, around nine tenths of them present only once. Source material: peripheral blood. The sequence was collected from a human donor in a cohort sampled during active COVID-19. The chain combines TRBV12-5 with TRBJ1-5; TRBD1 is a possible D gene (6 bases). CDR3 DNA sequence: TGTGCTAGTGGTTTGGAAACAGGGTATAGGCAGCCCCAGCATTTT. It is translated as CASGLETGYRQPQHF.